This TCR beta chain was recorded in a study of T cell responses to AZD1222 COVID-19 vaccine. Study-wide results and caveats: Reports indicate that nearly half of spike-specific TCRs are directed at unmutated variant regions. There were mostly white British donors and more females than males, and clonal diversity was possibly underestimated. Once two AZD1222 doses were given, Spike-specific TCR breadth and depth went up. Dominant CD4 TCR responses targeted spike regions 160-218 and 743-854.

Profiling relied on immunoSEQ multiplex PCR, and the TCRdb table lists in-frame clones only, not all of them. The sample contains approximately 150,000 clones, about 90% of which appear only once. The CDR3 consists of 13 residues. CDR1 is SQVTM, CDR2 ANQGSEA, per germline. Of note for this clone: Its antigen is not identified.

The V gene is TRBV29-1, the J gene TRBJ2-3; the match to TRBD1 covers 10 bases. The sequence was obtained from an adult who received the MenACWY meningococcal vaccine as a control. Sequencing was performed on peripheral blood, taken 28 days after the second dose of the MenACWY control vaccine. The DNA for the CDR3 is TGCAGTGCGGGACAGGGGTTCTCAGATACGCAGTATTTT. It specifies CSAGQGFSDTQYF.